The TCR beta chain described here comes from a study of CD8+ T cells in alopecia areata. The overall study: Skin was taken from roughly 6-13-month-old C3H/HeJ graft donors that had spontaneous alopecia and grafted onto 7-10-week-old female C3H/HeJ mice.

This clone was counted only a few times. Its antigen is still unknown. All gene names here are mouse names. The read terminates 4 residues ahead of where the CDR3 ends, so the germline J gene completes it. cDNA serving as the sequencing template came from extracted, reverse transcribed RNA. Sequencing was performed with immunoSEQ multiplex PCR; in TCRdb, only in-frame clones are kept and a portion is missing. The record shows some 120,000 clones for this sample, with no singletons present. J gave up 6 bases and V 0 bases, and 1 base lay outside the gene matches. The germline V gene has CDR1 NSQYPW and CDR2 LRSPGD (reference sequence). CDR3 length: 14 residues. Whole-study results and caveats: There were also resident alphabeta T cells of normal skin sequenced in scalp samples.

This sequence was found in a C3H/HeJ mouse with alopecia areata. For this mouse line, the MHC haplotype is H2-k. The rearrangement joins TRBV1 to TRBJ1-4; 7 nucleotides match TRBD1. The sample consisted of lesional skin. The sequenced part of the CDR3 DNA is TGCACCTGCAGTGCAGAACAGGGGTACGAA. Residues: CTCSAEQGYE. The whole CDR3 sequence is CTCSAEQGYERLFF.